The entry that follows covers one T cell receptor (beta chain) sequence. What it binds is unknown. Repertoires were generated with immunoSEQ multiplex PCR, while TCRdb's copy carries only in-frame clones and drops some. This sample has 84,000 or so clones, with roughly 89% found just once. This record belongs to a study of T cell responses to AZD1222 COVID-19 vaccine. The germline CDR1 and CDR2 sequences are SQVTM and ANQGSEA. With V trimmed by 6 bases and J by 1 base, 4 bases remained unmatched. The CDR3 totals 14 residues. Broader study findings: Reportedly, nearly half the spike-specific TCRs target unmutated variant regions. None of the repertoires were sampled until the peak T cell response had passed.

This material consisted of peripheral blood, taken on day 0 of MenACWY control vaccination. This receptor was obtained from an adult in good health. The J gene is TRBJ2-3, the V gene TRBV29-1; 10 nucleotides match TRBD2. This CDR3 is CSVDGLAGTDTQYF. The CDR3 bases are TGCAGCGTGGATGGACTAGCGGGCACAGATACGCAGTATTTT.